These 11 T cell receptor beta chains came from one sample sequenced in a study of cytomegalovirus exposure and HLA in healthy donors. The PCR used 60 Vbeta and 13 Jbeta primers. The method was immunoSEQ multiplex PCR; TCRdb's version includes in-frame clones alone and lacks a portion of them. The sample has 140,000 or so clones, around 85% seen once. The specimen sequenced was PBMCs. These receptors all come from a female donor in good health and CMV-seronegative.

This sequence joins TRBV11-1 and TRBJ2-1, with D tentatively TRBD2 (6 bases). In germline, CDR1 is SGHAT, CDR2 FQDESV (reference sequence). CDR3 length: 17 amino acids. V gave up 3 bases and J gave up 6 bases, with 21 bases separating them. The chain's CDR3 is CASSFTRDSYRINEQFF. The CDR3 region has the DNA TGTGCCAGCAGCTTCACCCGGGACTCGTATAGGATCAATGAGCAGTTCTTC.

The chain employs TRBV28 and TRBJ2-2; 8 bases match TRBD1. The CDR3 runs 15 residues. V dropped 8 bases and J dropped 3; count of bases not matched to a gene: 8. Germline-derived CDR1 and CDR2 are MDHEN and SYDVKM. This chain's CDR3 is CASVPQGADTGELFF. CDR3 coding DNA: TGTGCCAGCGTCCCGCAGGGGGCCGACACCGGGGAGCTGTTTTTT.

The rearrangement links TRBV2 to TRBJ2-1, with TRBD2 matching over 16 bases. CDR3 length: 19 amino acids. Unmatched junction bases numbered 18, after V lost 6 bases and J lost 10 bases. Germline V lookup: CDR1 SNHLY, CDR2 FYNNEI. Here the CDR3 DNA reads TGTGCCAGCAGCCCCGTATCCCCTGGGACTAGCGGGAGGGCCAGCGAGCAGTTCTTC. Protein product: CASSPVSPGTSGRASEQFF.

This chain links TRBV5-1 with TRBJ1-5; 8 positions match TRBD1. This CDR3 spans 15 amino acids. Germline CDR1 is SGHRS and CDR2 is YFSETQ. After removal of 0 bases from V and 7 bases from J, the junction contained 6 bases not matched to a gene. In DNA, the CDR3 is TGCGCCAGCAGCTTGGAGGCAGGGGGCGGGCAGCCCCAGCATTTT. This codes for CASSLEAGGGQPQHF.

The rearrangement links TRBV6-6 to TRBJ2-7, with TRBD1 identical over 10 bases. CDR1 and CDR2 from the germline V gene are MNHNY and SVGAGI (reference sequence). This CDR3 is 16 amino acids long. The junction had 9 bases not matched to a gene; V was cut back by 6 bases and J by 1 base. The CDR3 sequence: CASSRPGQGDSYEQYF. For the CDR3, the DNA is TGTGCCAGCAGCCGTCCCGGACAGGGGGATTCCTACGAGCAGTACTTC.

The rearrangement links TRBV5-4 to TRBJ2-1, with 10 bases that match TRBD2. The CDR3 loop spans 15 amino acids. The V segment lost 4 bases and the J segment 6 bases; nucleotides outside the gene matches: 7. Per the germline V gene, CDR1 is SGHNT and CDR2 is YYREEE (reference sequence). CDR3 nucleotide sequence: TGTGCCAGCAGCGAGCCGGGACTAGCGACCAATGAGCAGTTCTTC. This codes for CASSEPGLATNEQFF. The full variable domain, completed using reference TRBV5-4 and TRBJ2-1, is ETGVTQSPTHLIKTRGQQVTLRCSSQSGHNTVSWYQQALGQGPQFIFQYYREEENGRGNFPPRFSGLQFPNYSSELNVNALELDDSALYLCASSEPGLATNEQFFGPGTRLTVL.

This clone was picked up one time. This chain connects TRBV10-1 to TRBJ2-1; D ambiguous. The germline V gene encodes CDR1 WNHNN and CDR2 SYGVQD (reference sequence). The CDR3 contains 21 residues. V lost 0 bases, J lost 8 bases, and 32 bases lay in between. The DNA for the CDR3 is TGCGCCAGCAGTGAGTCGTCAGGCGATACCAGGCCCCTACAAGATCGCGATGAGCAGTTCTTC. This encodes CASSESSGDTRPLQDRDEQFF.

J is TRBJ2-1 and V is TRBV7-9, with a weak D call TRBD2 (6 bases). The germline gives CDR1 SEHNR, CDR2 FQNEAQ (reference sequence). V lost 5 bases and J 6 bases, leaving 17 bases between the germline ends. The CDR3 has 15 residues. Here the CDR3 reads CASSPKTRLANEQFF. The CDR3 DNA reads TGTGCCAGCAGCCCTAAGACTAGATTAGCCAATGAGCAGTTCTTC.

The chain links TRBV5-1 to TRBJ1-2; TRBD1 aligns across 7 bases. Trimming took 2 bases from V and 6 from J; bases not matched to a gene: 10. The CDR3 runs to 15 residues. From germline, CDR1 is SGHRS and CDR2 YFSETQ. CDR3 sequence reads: CASSFLTGPANGYTF. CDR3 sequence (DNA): TGCGCCAGCAGCTTTCTGACAGGGCCGGCGAATGGCTACACCTTC.

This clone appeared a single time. The CDR3 DNA reads TGTGCCAGCAGTTCCCCCTTGGCAGGGTATTATGGCTACACCTTC. Translation: CASSSPLAGYYGYTF. The chain joins TRBV28 to TRBJ1-2, with a possible D match to TRBD1 (5 bases). The CDR3 extends over 15 amino acids. V was clipped by 4 bases and J by 5 bases, with 17 bases between them. Germline V CDR1 and CDR2: MDHEN, SYDVKM.

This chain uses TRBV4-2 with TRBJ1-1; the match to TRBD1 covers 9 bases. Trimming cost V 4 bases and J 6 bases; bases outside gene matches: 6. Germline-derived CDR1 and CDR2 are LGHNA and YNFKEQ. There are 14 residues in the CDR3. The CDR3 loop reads CASSPGTGIAEAFF. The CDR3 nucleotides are TGTGCCAGCAGCCCCGGGACAGGGATCGCTGAAGCTTTCTTT.